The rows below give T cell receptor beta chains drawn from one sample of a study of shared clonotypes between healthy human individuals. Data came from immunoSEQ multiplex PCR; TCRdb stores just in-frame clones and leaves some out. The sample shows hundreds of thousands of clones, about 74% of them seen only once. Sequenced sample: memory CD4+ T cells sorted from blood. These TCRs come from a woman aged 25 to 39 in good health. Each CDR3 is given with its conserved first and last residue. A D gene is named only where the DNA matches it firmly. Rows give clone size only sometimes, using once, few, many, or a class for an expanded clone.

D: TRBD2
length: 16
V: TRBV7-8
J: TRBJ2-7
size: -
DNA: TGTGCCAGCAGCTTAGCGGCGGGAGGGCCGATGGACGAGCAGTACTTC
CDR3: CASSLAAGGPMDEQYF

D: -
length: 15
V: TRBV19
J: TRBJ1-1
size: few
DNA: TGTGCCAGTAGTATGGCGGGGCAGATGAACACTGAAGCTTTCTTT
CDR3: CASSMAGQMNTEAFF

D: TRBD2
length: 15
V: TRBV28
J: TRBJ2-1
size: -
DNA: TGTGCCAGCAGTTTTTTAGCGGGAGCGTACAATGAGCAGTTCTTC
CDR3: CASSFLAGAYNEQFF

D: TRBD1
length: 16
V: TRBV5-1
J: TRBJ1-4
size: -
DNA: TGCGCCAGCAGCGGGGACAGGGATAAACCTAATGAAAAACTGTTTTTT
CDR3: CASSGDRDKPNEKLFF

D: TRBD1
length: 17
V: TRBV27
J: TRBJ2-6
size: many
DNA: TGTGCCAGCAGTAGCAGGGGGCCCTTAAGTGGGGCCAACGTCCTGACTTTC
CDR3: CASSSRGPLSGANVLTF

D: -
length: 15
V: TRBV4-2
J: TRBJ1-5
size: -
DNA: TGTGCCAGCAGCCAAGACGGGACGCTCGGCCAGCCCCAGCATTTT
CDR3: CASSQDGTLGQPQHF

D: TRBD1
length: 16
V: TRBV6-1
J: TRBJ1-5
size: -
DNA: TGTGCCAGCAGTGGATATAGGGGACAGGTCCTTCAGCCCCAGCATTTT
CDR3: CASSGYRGQVLQPQHF

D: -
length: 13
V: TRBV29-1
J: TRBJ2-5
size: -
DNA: TGCAGCGTTGAAGTGGGCCAGTGGGAGACCCAGTACTTC
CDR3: CSVEVGQWETQYF

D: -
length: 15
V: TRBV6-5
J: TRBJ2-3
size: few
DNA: TGTGCCAGCAGAGGACAAGGACTGACAACAGATACGCAGTATTTT
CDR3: CASRGQGLTTDTQYF

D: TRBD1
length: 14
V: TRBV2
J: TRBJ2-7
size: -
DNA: TGTGCCAGCAGAGATGGGACAGGGACCTACGAGCAGTACTTC
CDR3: CASRDGTGTYEQYF

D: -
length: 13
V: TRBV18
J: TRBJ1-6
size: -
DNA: TGTGCCAGTAAAACTTCCCGAGATTCACCCCTCCACTTT
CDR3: CASKTSRDSPLHF

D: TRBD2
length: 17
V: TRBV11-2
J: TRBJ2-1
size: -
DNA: TGTGCCAGCAGCTTTCCCCGGAGACTAGCGGGGGGACGTCAGCAGTTCTTC
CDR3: CASSFPRRLAGGRQQFF

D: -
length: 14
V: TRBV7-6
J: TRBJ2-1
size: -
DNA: TGTGCCAGCTCAGCGGTATACACAGACAATGAGCAGTTCTTC
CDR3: CASSAVYTDNEQFF

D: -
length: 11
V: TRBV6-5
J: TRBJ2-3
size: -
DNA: TGTGCCAGCAGGACCGTAGATACGCAGTATTTT
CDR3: CASRTVDTQYF

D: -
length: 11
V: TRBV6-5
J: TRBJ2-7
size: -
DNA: TGTGCCAGTTCAAAGTTGGACGAGCAGTACTTC
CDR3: CASSKLDEQYF

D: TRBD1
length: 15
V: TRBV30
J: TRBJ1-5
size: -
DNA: TGTGCCTGGAGTGAAGGGACAGGGGGGGGTTCGCCCCAGCATTTT
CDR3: CAWSEGTGGGSPQHF

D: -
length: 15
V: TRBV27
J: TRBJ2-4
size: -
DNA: TGTGCCTCCAGAGTCTCGGGCGATGGCAAAAACATTCAGTACTTC
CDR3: CASRVSGDGKNIQYF

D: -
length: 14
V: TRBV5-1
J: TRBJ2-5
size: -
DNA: TGCGCCAGCAGCTTGGACGGGGCTGGGGAGACCCAGTACTTC
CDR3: CASSLDGAGETQYF

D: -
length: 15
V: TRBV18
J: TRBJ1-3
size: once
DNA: TGTGCCAGCTCACCTTGGACGGGCTCTGGAAACACCATATATTTT
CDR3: CASSPWTGSGNTIYF

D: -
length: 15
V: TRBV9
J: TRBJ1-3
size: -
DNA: TGTGCCAGCAGCGTAGGGGCAGGAATTGGAAACACCATATATTTT
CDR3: CASSVGAGIGNTIYF

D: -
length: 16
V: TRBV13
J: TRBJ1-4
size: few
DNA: TGTGCCAGCAGCCCCCTGGGGGCAGGGACGGAGGAAAAACTGTTTTTT
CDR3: CASSPLGAGTEEKLFF

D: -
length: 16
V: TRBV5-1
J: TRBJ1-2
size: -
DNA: TGCGCCAGCAGCTTGAGCAGGGGCCCTGCTAACTATGGCTACACCTTC
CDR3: CASSLSRGPANYGYTF

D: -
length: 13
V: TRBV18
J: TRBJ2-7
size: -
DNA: TGTGCCAGCTCACCCCGGGACGGCTACGAGCAGTACTTC
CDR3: CASSPRDGYEQYF

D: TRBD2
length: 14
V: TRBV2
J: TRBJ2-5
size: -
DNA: TGTGCCAGCAGTGGGTCAGCGGGAGGGGAGACCCAGTACTTC
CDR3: CASSGSAGGETQYF

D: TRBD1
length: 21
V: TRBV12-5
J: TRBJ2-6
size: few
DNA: TGTGCTAGTGGTTGGAAACCGGGACAGGGGGCTTTAAGCTCTGGGGCCAACGTCCTGACTTTC
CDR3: CASGWKPGQGALSSGANVLTF

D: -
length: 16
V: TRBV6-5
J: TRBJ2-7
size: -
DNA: TGTGCCAGCAGTTACTCCTGGGACGGACTCTCCTACGAGCAGTACTTC
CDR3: CASSYSWDGLSYEQYF

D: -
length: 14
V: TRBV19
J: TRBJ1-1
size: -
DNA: TGTGCCCTAGACCGTACGGGGGAGAACACTGAAGCTTTCTTT
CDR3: CALDRTGENTEAFF

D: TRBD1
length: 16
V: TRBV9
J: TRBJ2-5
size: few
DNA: TGTGCCAGCAGCGCTGATTCCGGGACAGGGGTAGAGACCCAGTACTTC
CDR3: CASSADSGTGVETQYF

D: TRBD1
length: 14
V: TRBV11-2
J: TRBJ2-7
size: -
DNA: TGTGCCAGCAGCACCCAGGGGGCGGTCTACGAGCAGTACTTC
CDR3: CASSTQGAVYEQYF

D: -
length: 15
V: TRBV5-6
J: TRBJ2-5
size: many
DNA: TGTGCCAGCAGTCTCGGGTTCCTCGGGCGAGAGACCCAGTACTTC
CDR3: CASSLGFLGRETQYF

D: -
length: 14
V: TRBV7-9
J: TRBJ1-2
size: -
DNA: TGTGCCAGCAGCCCGTCAGAGGAATCGGCTGGCTACACCTTC
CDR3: CASSPSEESAGYTF

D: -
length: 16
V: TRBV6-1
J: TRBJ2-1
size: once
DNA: TGTGCCAGCAGTGATTCCGAGGGAGAGGCGTACAATGAGCAGTTCTTC
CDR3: CASSDSEGEAYNEQFF

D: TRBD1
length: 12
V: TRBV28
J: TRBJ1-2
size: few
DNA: TGTGCCAGCACCCGGGACAGGGTGGGCTACACCTTC
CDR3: CASTRDRVGYTF

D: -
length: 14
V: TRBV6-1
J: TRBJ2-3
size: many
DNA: TGTGCCAGCAGTGAAGTCCGGGGGACAGATACGCAGTATTTT
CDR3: CASSEVRGTDTQYF

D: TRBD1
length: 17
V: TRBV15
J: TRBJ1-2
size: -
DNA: TGTGCCACCAGCAGAGATCAGGGACAGGGGCTTATAGGGAGCTACACCTTC
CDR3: CATSRDQGQGLIGSYTF

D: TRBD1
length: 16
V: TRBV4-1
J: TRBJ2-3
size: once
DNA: TGCGCCAGCAGCCCTCCGGGACAGGGGTTTGGAGGTACGCAGTATTTT
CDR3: CASSPPGQGFGGTQYF

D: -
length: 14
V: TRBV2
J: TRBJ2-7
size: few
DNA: TGTGCCAGCAGCGACCTGCGGGCGAGGTACGAGCAGTACTTC
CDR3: CASSDLRARYEQYF

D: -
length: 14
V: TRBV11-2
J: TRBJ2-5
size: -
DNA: TGTGCCAGCAGCCGAGGACTTCTACAAGAGACCCAGTACTTC
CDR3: CASSRGLLQETQYF

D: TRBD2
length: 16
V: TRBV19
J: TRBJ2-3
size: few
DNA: TGTGCCAGTAGTAGTGGGACTAGCGGCGTCGCAGATACGCAGTATTTT
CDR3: CASSSGTSGVADTQYF

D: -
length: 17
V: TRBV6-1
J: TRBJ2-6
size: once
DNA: -
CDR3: CASSGRDSLLRANVLTF

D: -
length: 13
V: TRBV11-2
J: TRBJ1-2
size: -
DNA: TGTGCCAGCAGCTCAGGGAGCGCTGTTGGCTACACCTTC
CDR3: CASSSGSAVGYTF

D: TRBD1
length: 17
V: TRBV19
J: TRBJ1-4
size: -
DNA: TGTGCCAGTAGCACCGGACAGGGGGTAACAACTAATGAAAAACTGTTTTTT
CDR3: CASSTGQGVTTNEKLFF

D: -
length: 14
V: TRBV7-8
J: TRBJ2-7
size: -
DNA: TGTGCCAGCAGCCCCTGGGACGGGCCCTACGAGCAGTACTTC
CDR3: CASSPWDGPYEQYF

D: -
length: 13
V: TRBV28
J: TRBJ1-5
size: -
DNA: TGTGCCAGCAGTCTCTATAGCAATCAGCCCCAGCATTTT
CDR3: CASSLYSNQPQHF

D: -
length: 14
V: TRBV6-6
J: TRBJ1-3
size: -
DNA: TGTGCCAGCAGTATCCAGGGGAGGGAAAACACCATATATTTT
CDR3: CASSIQGRENTIYF

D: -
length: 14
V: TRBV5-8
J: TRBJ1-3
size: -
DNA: TGTGCCAGCAGCTTGTTGGCAACTGGAAACACCATATATTTT
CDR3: CASSLLATGNTIYF

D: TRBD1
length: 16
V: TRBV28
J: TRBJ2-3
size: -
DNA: TGTGCCAGCAGTCCCTCTGTGGGACAGGGCACAGATACGCAGTATTTT
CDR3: CASSPSVGQGTDTQYF

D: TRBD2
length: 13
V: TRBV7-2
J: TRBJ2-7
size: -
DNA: TGTGCCAGCAAACTGGGGGGGTTGTACGAGCAGTACTTC
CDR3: CASKLGGLYEQYF

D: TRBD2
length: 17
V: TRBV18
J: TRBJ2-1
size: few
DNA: TGTGCCAGCTCACCAGATAGCGGGAGAAGATCCTACAATGAGCAGTTCTTC
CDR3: CASSPDSGRRSYNEQFF

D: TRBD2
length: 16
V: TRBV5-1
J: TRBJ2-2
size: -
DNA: TGCGCCAGCAGCTCGACGAACGGGAGGGGGACCGGGGAGCTGTTTTTT
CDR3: CASSSTNGRGTGELFF

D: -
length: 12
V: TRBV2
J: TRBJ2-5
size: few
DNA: TGTGCCAGCAATAGTGGGCGGGAAGACCAGTACTTC
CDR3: CASNSGREDQYF

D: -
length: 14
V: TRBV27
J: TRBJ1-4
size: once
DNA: TGTGCCAGTAAGACGGAGACAACTAATGAAAAACTGTTTTTT
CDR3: CASKTETTNEKLFF

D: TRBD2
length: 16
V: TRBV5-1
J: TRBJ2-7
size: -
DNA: TGCGCCAGCAGCTTGCCGGCGGGAGGCCCCGGGTACGAGCAGTACTTC
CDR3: CASSLPAGGPGYEQYF